Presented here are 13 T cell receptor beta chains from one specimen sequenced in a study of Graves' ophthalmopathy and Graves' hyperthyroidism. The sequenced template was RNA, covering the TCR beta CDR3 region. HTBI primers primed a first-round RT-PCR, and a second-round multiplex PCR followed. TCRdb used MiXCR to reprocess the multiplex PCR reads, holding one entry per CDR3 protein. The sample lists more than 300,000 distinct CDR3 sequences, about 18% seen once, with 2% to 3% in the top ten. The sequenced material came from peripheral blood. These receptors all come from an adult woman with stable Graves' hyperthyroidism.

This clonotype was found many times. This chain joins TRBV6-5 and TRBJ2-5, with TRBD2 matching 9 bases. In germline, CDR1 is MNHEY, CDR2 SVGAGI. V trimming: 4 bases; J trimming: 7 bases; junction bases outside the gene matches: 10. CDR3 length: 15 residues. The CDR3 spells CASSLEREALRTQYF. CDR3 nucleotides: TGTGCCAGCAGTTTGGAGCGGGAGGCCCTCCGGACCCAGTACTTC.

This clonotype was counted ten times or more. This chain joins TRBV7-9 and TRBJ2-5; a possible D gene is TRBD2 (5 bases). The CDR3 has 14 residues. Germline V gives CDR1 SEHNR, CDR2 FQNEAQ (reference sequence). V was pared by 1 base and J by 1 base, with 7 bases between. CDR3 nucleotide sequence: TGTGCCAGCAGCTTAGAGAGGGCCCAAGAGACCCAGTACTTC. Its translation is CASSLERAQETQYF.

This clonotype was observed a few times. At one end, the junction sequence differs from germline, possibly due to a read error. The rearrangement links TRBV6-5 to TRBJ1-5, with a tentative D call TRBD1 (6 bases). The CDR3 loop spans 15 amino acids. CDR1 is MNHEY, CDR2 SVGAGI, per germline. CDR3 coding DNA: TGTGCCAGCAGTTACCCCCAACAGGGCAATCGGCCCCAGCATTTT. Translating gives CASSYPQQGNRPQHF.

The sample holds many counts of this clonotype. This sequence joins TRBV6-1 and TRBJ2-4, with no clear D. Germline assignment: CDR1 MNHNS and CDR2 SASEGT. The CDR3 runs to 14 residues. Trimming stripped 5 bases from V and 0 bases from J, with 8 bases between. CDR3 residues: CASSLSLAKNIQYF. For the CDR3, the DNA is TGTGCCAGCAGTCTGTCGTTAGCCAAAAACATTCAGTACTTC.

This clonotype has at least ten counts. This chain uses TRBV28 with TRBJ1-6; perhaps TRBD1 as D (6 bases). V lost 1 base to trimming and J lost 1 base, with 8 bases between them. The CDR3 is 16 amino acids. Germline CDR1 and CDR2: MDHEN and SYDVKM. CDR3 loop: CASSLLGASYNSPLHF. CDR3 nucleotide sequence: TGTGCCAGCAGTTTATTGGGGGCTTCCTATAATTCACCCCTCCACTTT.

This clonotype was seen repeatedly, ten times or more. This chain uses TRBV12-3 or TRBV12-4 with TRBJ2-5; 7 bases match TRBD1. The CDR3 contains 13 residues. Trimming took 4 bases from V and 3 from J; bases not matched to a gene: 2. The chain's CDR3 is CASSSQGEETQYF. The CDR3 nucleotides read TGTGCCAGCAGTTCCCAGGGGGAAGAGACCCAGTACTTC.

There are a few counts of this clonotype. V and J are TRBV5-1 and TRBJ1-1; D is uncertain. Trimming left V 0 bases short and J 2 bases short, with 14 bases between. CDR1 SGHRS and CDR2 YFSETQ come from the germline V gene. The CDR3 consists of 16 residues. The DNA for the CDR3 is TGCGCCAGCAGCTTGGTGGGAGGTCCACTTAACACTGAAGCTTTCTTT. Amino acid sequence: CASSLVGGPLNTEAFF.

The chain carries TRBV6-1 and TRBJ2-2; no definite D call. Trimming removed 3 bases at V and 8 bases at J, with 7 bases between. This CDR3 is 12 amino acids long. CDR1 and CDR2 (germline): MNHNS, SASEGT. CDR3 residues: CASSDKAGELFF. The CDR3 DNA sequence: TGTGCCAGCAGTGATAAGGCGGGGGAGCTGTTTTTT.

The V gene is TRBV6-2 or TRBV6-3, the J gene TRBJ2-2; 8 bases match TRBD1. CDR1 and CDR2 (germline): MNHEY, SVGEGT. V lost 0 bases to trimming and J lost 0 bases; unmatched junction nucleotides: 6. The CDR3 sequence is 18 residues long. CDR3 residues: CASSYSPRTGTNTGELFF. The CDR3 DNA reads as TGTGCCAGCAGTTACTCTCCCAGGACAGGGACGAACACCGGGGAGCTGTTTTTT.

In this sample, this clonotype turned up many times. The chain carries TRBV7-9 and TRBJ2-5; tentatively, D is TRBD1 or TRBD2 (5 bases each). With 11 bases removed from V and 5 bases from J, the gap between germline ends came to 15 bases. The CDR3 has 12 amino acids. In germline, CDR1 is SEHNR, CDR2 FQNEAQ (reference sequence). CDR3 bases: TGTGCCTGTCAGAGGGGTTCCGAGACCCAGTACTTC. Translation: CACQRGSETQYF.

This clonotype was observed at least ten times. This chain connects TRBV12-5 to TRBJ2-2, with TRBD2 matching 14 bases. The V gene end was trimmed by 7 bases and the J gene end by 6 bases; junction bases not matched to a gene: 7. This CDR3 spans 16 amino acids. The germline gives CDR1 LGHNT, CDR2 FRNRAP. As DNA, the CDR3 is TGTGCTAGTGTTAAACCGGGACTAGCGGGAGCCGGGGAGCTGTTTTTT. Its protein product is CASVKPGLAGAGELFF.

The chain couples TRBV20-1 to TRBJ2-7; 8 nucleotides match TRBD1. From germline, CDR1 is DFQATT and CDR2 SNEGSKA (reference sequence). V gave up 5 bases and J gave up 2 bases; unmatched junction bases: 5. The CDR3 spans 13 residues. The chain's CDR3 is CSASDRGAYEQYF. CDR3 DNA: TGCAGTGCTTCAGACAGGGGAGCCTACGAGCAGTACTTC.

To note about this clonotype: This may be a read error, as it is one base from a much larger clone. Likely a read error: the CDR3 ends without its conserved phenylalanine or tryptophan. This sequence joins TRBV30 and TRBJ1-1; maybe TRBD1 (5 bases). Germline V lookup: CDR1 GTSNPN, CDR2 SVGIG (reference sequence). The V end was cut by 1 base, the J end by 5 bases, with 8 bases between. There are 12 residues in the CDR3. CDR3 sequence (DNA): TGTGCCTGGAGTGGGGAGGGGACTGAAGCTTTCTCT. Translating it yields CAWSGEGTEAFS.